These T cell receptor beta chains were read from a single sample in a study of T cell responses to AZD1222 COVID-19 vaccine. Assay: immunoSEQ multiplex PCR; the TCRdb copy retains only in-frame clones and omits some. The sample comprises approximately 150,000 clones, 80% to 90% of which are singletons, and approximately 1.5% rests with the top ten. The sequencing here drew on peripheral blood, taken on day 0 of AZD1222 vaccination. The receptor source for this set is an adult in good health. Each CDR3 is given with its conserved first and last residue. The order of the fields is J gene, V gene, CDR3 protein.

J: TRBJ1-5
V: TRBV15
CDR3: CATSRVTREPQHF

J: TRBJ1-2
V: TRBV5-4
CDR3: CASKQPGTGKGYGYTF

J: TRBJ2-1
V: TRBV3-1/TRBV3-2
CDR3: CASSPPLGNLGHNEQFF

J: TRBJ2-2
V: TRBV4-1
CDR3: CASSQVSSAVGELFF

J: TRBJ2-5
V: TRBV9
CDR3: CASSVAGTAETQYF

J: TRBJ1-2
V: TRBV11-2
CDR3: CASSSTFGYTF

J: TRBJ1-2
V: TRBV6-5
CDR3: CASRTGTFDYGYTF

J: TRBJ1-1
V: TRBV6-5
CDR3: CASRTGVRTEAFF

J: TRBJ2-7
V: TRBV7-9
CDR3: CASSLGYGSGGIRSYEQYF

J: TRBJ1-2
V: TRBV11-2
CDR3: CASSGNRYGYTF

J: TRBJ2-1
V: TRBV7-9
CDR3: CASSLTDRRFF

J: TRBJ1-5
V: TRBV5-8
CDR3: CASSGTGEINQPQHF

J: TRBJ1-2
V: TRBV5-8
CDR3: CASRFGNRGYGYTF

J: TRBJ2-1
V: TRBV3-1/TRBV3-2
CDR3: CASSQDALNNEQFF

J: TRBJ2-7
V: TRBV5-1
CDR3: CASSLVVGASSRYEQYF

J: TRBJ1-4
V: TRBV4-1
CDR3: CASSQMTGGEKLFF

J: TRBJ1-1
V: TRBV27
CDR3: CASSFPGGTEAFF

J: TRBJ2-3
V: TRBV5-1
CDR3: CASSLATDTQYF

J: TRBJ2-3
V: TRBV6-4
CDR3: CASSEVSGSTDTQYF

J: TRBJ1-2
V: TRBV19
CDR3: CASSTGYGYTF

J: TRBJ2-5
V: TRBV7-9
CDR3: CASSPRETQYF

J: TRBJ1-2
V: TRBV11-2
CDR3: CASSRPGGNYGYTF

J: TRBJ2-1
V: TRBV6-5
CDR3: CASSRDSSYNEQFF

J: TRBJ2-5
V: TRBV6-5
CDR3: CASSRQGRETQYF

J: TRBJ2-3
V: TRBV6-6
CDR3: CASKAGGLEDTQYF

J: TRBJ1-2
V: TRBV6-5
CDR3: CASSSDLWTSYGYTF

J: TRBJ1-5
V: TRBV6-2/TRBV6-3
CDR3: CASSYFAQQNQPQHF

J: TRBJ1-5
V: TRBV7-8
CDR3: CASSHRDVGNQPQHF

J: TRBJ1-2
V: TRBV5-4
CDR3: CASSFPLLTGRGYTF

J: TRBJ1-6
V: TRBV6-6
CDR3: CASSYSGGADSPLHF

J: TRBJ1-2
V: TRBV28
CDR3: CASRSSRPNYGYTF

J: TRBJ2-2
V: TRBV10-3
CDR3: CAIRGTGELFF

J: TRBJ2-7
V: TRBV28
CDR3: CASSLAGTGGYEQYF